The entry below gives a single T cell receptor (beta chain) sequence along with its context. The antigen is undetermined. This record belongs to a study of monozygotic twins with inflammatory bowel disease. The V gene's germline CDR1 is DFQATT and CDR2 SNEGSKA (reference sequence). This CDR3 has 15 amino acids. TCRdb reprocessed the 5' RACE reads and reports one entry per CDR3 protein, with no DNA. This repertoire includes roughly 330,000 distinct CDR3 sequences. Study-level results: Discordant twins showed the same repertoire similarity as concordant twins, possibly from limited power. Support was absent for any single strong signal or clonotype linked to IBD.

Material for sequencing was blood. This clonotype was obtained from a human donor with ulcerative colitis or Crohn's disease, or a healthy co-twin of an affected twin (not recorded which). The chain uses TRBV20-1 and TRBJ2-7; there is no DNA to check the TCRdb D call of TRBD1. The CDR3 loop is CSASGVGTLSYEQYF.